The 26 T cell receptor beta chains below come from one sample, sequenced in a study of human T cells and chemical hapten exposure. The time point: patch test 3, about 24 weeks after DPC sensitization. Regarding treatment: therapeutic diphenylcyclopropenone sensitization with weekly scalp DPC. From the RACE reads, TCRdb called clonotypes with MiXCR, one entry per CDR3 protein. Here the sample spans tens of thousands of distinct CDR3 sequences, roughly 13% being singletons. The sequencing here drew on whole blood, taken in connection with sensitization to the hapten diphenylcyclopropenone (DPC). These receptors all stem from a woman in her forties or fifties with alopecia areata. Some clones in this sample may be carry-over from other donors' samples.

This clonotype was observed at least ten times. The V gene is TRBV24-1, the J gene TRBJ2-2, with D unresolved. There are 11 residues in the CDR3. CDR1 is KGHDR and CDR2 is SFDVKD in the germline V gene. V was pared by 8 bases and J by 5 bases, with 5 bases between. As DNA, the CDR3 is TGTGCCACCATGAGTACCGGGGAGCTGTTTTTT. Its translation: CATMSTGELFF.

V is TRBV11-2 and J is TRBJ2-7; TRBD2 is a possible D gene (5 bases). There are 15 residues in the CDR3. V was shortened by 4 bases and J by 4 bases, with 17 bases between the two germline ends. CDR1 SGHAT and CDR2 FQNNGV come from the germline V gene. CDR3 coding DNA: TGTGCCAGCAGCTCTGGAGGACGATACCCTTACGAGCAGTACTTC. It yields the protein CASSSGGRYPYEQYF.

This clonotype was found a few times. This chain connects TRBV3-1 to TRBJ2-7, with D unresolved. The CDR3 sequence is 15 residues long. Germline lookup yields CDR1 LGHDT and CDR2 YNNKEL (reference sequence). The V and J ends lost 2 bases and 3 bases respectively, with 14 bases between them. In DNA form, the CDR3 reads TGTGCCAGCAGCCAACCCCTCGGTAGCTACTACGAGCAGTACTTC. Translated: CASSQPLGSYYEQYF.

The chain recombines TRBV11-2 with TRBJ2-5; TRBD1 is a possible D gene (6 bases). The CDR3 length is 16 residues. V was trimmed by 0 bases and J by 1 base, leaving 12 bases between them. Germline values: CDR1 SGHAT, CDR2 FQNNGV. The CDR3 reads CASSLDRAQGQETQYF. CDR3 DNA: TGTGCCAGCAGCTTAGATAGGGCACAGGGCCAAGAGACCCAGTACTTC.

A note on this clonotype: One end of the junction is discordant with germline, which a read error may explain. The J gene is TRBJ1-5, the V gene TRBV18, with D possibly TRBD1 on 6 matching bases. Per the germline V gene, CDR1 is KGHSH and CDR2 is LQKENI. The CDR3 has 16 residues. As DNA, the CDR3 is TGTGCCAGCTCCGTCACACAGGGAGGGGGTAACCAGCACCAGCATTTT. Translation gives CASSVTQGGGNQHQHF.

The chain employs TRBV14 and TRBJ2-1; maybe TRBD1 (6 bases). The length of the CDR3 is 14 residues. The V and J ends lost 4 bases and 7 bases respectively, with 14 bases between them. Germline CDR1 and CDR2: SGHDN and FVKESK. CDR3 protein: CASSLRGEANEQFF. As DNA, the CDR3 is TGTGCCAGCAGCCTCAGGGGAGAAGCTAATGAGCAGTTCTTC.

CDR3 sequence (DNA): TGTGCCAGCAGGCCCGGGACAGGGAGTGCCGGGGAGCTGTTTTTT. It yields the protein CASRPGTGSAGELFF. The rearrangement uses TRBV11-3 and TRBJ2-2; 9 nucleotides match TRBD1. The CDR3 runs to 15 residues. The germline V gene has CDR1 SGHNT and CDR2 YENEEA. After removal of 6 bases from V and 6 bases from J, the junction contained 8 bases not matched to a gene.

Only a few counts were recorded for this clonotype. The CDR3 is CASSRAGRREDTQYF. The CDR3 nucleotides read TGCGCCAGCAGCAGGGCGGGCCGCCGGGAGGATACGCAGTATTTT. The chain has TRBV5-1 and TRBJ2-3; D might be TRBD2 (6 bases). V lost 4 bases to trimming and J lost 6 bases, with 18 bases between them. Germline CDR1 SGHRS, CDR2 YFSETQ. This CDR3 comprises 15 residues. The full variable domain, rest sourced from reference TRBV5-1 and TRBJ2-3, is KAGVTQTPRYLIKTRGQQVTLSCSPISGHRSVSWYQQTPGQGLQFLFEYFSETQRNKGNFPGRFSGRQFSNSRSEMNVSTLELGDSALYLCASSRAGRREDTQYFGPGTRLTVL.

The chain recombines TRBV5-1 with TRBJ2-7; TRBD1 or TRBD2 may be the D gene (7 bases each). V lost 4 bases, J lost 6 bases, and 14 bases lay in between. The CDR3 has 13 residues. Per germline, CDR1 SGHRS and CDR2 YFSETQ. CDR3 in DNA: TGCGCCAGCAGCCCAGGGGGGGTCGGCGAGCAGTACTTC. Its protein product is CASSPGGVGEQYF.

J is TRBJ1-1 and V is TRBV6-2 or TRBV6-3, with D hard to call. CDR1 and CDR2 (germline): MNHEY, SVGEGT. The V end lost 3 bases, the J end lost 5 bases, and 10 bases lay between the germline ends. This CDR3 spans 13 amino acids. As DNA, the CDR3 is TGTGCCAGCAGTTATTATGGCACAACTGAAGCTTTCTTT. It is translated as CASSYYGTTEAFF.

The rearrangement joins TRBV29-1 to TRBJ2-1; TRBD1 is a possible D gene (6 bases). Germline V gene sequence: CDR1 SQVTM, CDR2 ANQGSEA. Trimming pared 6 bases from V and 2 bases from J, leaving 11 bases between. The CDR3 spans 13 residues. The CDR3 DNA reads TGCAGCGTCTTGGGGGCTGCCTACAATGAGCAGTTCTTC. Its translation is CSVLGAAYNEQFF.

This clonotype showed up just a few times. V is TRBV14 and J is TRBJ2-2; no clear D gene. Germline V lookup: CDR1 SGHDN, CDR2 FVKESK. The CDR3 sequence is 14 residues long. V lost 4 bases, J lost 5 bases, and 11 bases lay in between. The chain's CDR3 is CASSPRHQTGELFF. The CDR3 DNA is TGTGCCAGCAGCCCCCGACACCAAACCGGGGAGCTGTTTTTT. Full variable domain (rest looked up from reference TRBV14 and TRBJ2-2): EAGVTQFPSHSVIEKGQTVTLRCDPISGHDNLYWYRRVMGKEIKFLLHFVKESKQDESGMPNNRFLAERTGGTYSTLKVQPAELEDSGVYFCASSPRHQTGELFFGEGSRLTVL.

The chain employs TRBV20-1 and TRBJ2-3, with 7 positions matching TRBD2. Losses at the gene ends were 0 bases for V and 1 base for J; bases not matched to a gene: 4. Germline V gene data show CDR1 as DFQATT and CDR2 as SNEGSKA (reference sequence). The CDR3 runs 15 residues. Here the CDR3 DNA reads TGCAGTGCTAGAGATCCGGGAGGCGGCACAGATACGCAGTATTTT. Translation gives CSARDPGGGTDTQYF.

This clonotype was picked up a small number of times. The genes are TRBV27 and TRBJ1-6; 8 bases agree with TRBD1. CDR3 size: 15 residues. Unmatched junction bases numbered 5, after V lost 2 bases and J lost 8 bases. The germline V gene has CDR1 MNHEY and CDR2 SMNVEV (reference sequence). For the CDR3, the DNA is TGTGCCAGCAGTTTAGCGGGACAGGAATATTCACCCCTCCACTTT. Its protein product is CASSLAGQEYSPLHF.

To note about this clonotype: This may arise from a read error, as a much more abundant clone is one base away. The chain has TRBV11-2 and TRBJ2-5; TRBD2 aligns across 12 bases. This CDR3 is 15 amino acids long. Germline values: CDR1 SGHAT, CDR2 FQNNGV. The CDR3 here is CVSSLAGTSGETQYF. For the CDR3, the DNA is TGTGTCAGCAGCCTCGCCGGGACTAGCGGGGAGACCCAGTACTTC.

CDR3 residues: CASMFSAGYTGELFF. The CDR3 coding sequence is TGTGCCAGCATGTTTTCAGCGGGATACACCGGGGAGCTGTTTTTT. This chain joins TRBV2 and TRBJ2-2, with 7 nucleotides matching TRBD2. CDR1 and CDR2 (germline): SNHLY, FYNNEI. V lost 7 bases and J lost 3; bases outside the gene matches: 8. The CDR3 covers 15 residues.

There are many counts of this clonotype. The rearrangement joins TRBV7-9 to TRBJ2-1; no firm D call. Trimming took 0 bases from V and 7 from J, leaving 7 bases between them. This CDR3 is 13 amino acids long. CDR1 is SEHNR and CDR2 is FQNEAQ in the germline V gene (reference sequence). CDR3 sequence (DNA): TGTGCCAGCAGCTTAGCATTTGCGAATGAGCAGTTCTTC. It translates to CASSLAFANEQFF. The full variable domain, its missing parts supplied by reference TRBV7-9 and TRBJ2-1, is DTGVSQNPRHKITKRGQNVTFRCDPISEHNRLYWYRQTLGQGPEFLTYFQNEAQLEKSRLLSDRFSAERPKGSFSTLEIQRTEQGDSAMYLCASSLAFANEQFFGPGTRLTVL.

The genes are TRBV11-1 and TRBJ1-1, with D possibly matching TRBD1 (5 bases). The CDR3 has 15 amino acids. The germline gives CDR1 SGHAT, CDR2 FQDESV (reference sequence). Trimming removed 5 bases at V and 4 bases at J, with 17 bases between. CDR3 residues: CASSRREAGTTEAFF. The CDR3 DNA sequence: TGTGCCAGCAGCCGACGTGAGGCAGGGACCACTGAAGCTTTCTTT.

This clonotype was observed a few times. V is TRBV20-1 and J is TRBJ1-5; 7 bases match TRBD1. This CDR3 is built from 13 residues. V was clipped by 3 bases and J by 4 bases; unmatched bases: 3. Germline CDR1 is DFQATT and CDR2 is SNEGSKA (reference sequence). Here the CDR3 reads CSARGTENQPQHF. The CDR3 DNA reads TGCAGTGCTAGGGGGACAGAGAATCAGCCCCAGCATTTT.

Ten or more counts support this clonotype. V is TRBV25-1 and J is TRBJ2-1; 9 bases agree with TRBD2. Germline V gives CDR1 MGHDK, CDR2 SYGVNS. This CDR3 region has 15 residues. J gave up 9 bases and V 4 bases, and 10 bases lay outside the gene matches. The CDR3 is CASSVLAGAPVEQFF. The CDR3 region has the DNA TGTGCCAGCAGTGTCTTAGCGGGAGCCCCGGTTGAGCAGTTCTTC.

The table lists this clonotype with a few counts. The J gene is TRBJ1-1, the V gene TRBV20-1; TRBD1 matches 12 bases. The CDR3 has 14 residues. CDR1 is DFQATT, CDR2 SNEGSKA, per germline (reference sequence). V shed 7 bases and J 0 bases; nucleotides not matched to a gene: 3. The CDR3 region has the DNA TGCAGTGTGGGACAGGGGGCCATGAACACTGAAGCTTTCTTT. This translates into CSVGQGAMNTEAFF.

In its sample, this clonotype was seen once. The CDR3 DNA follows: TGTGCCAGCAGTTTAGGACAGGGCACTGAAGCTTTCTTT. This translates into CASSLGQGTEAFF. The V gene is TRBV2, the J gene TRBJ1-1, with TRBD1 matching over 8 bases. Per germline, CDR1 SNHLY and CDR2 FYNNEI. The CDR3 loop spans 13 amino acids. Losses at the gene ends were 5 bases for V and 4 bases for J; bases not matched to a gene: 3. Using reference TRBV2 and TRBJ1-1 for the parts outside the CDR3, the full variable domain is EPEVTQTPSHQVTQMGQEVILRCVPISNHLYFYWYRQILGQKVEFLVSFYNNEISEKSEIFDDQFSVERPDGSNFTLKIRSTKLEDSAMYFCASSLGQGTEAFFGQGTRLTVV.

This clonotype was seen many times. V gene TRBV11-2 combines with J gene TRBJ2-1; 10 positions agree with TRBD2. The CDR3 runs 17 residues. CDR1 and CDR2 (germline): SGHAT, FQNNGV. Unmatched junction bases numbered 7, after V lost 5 bases and J lost 0 bases. CDR3 DNA sequence: TGTGCCAGCAGCCTACGGACTAGCGGACCCTCCTACAATGAGCAGTTCTTC. Protein sequence: CASSLRTSGPSYNEQFF.

The chain uses TRBV2 and TRBJ1-1; D might be TRBD1 (5 bases). The CDR3 is made up of 13 amino acids. Germline V gene lookup returns CDR1 SNHLY and CDR2 FYNNEI. Trimming stripped 5 bases from V and 4 bases from J, with 11 bases between. CDR3 DNA: TGTGCCAGCAGTAACCAGGGTACCACTGAAGCTTTCTTT. Amino acids: CASSNQGTTEAFF.

As DNA, the CDR3 is TGTGCCAGCAGCCGGACAGGGCCCGGGGAGCTGTTTTTT. This sequence encodes CASSRTGPGELFF. The chain recombines TRBV11-1 with TRBJ2-2; 8 positions agree with TRBD1. From germline, CDR1 is SGHAT and CDR2 FQDESV (reference sequence). The length of the CDR3 is 13 residues. J gave up 6 bases and V 5 bases, and 2 bases lay outside the gene matches. The whole variable domain, filled in from reference TRBV11-1 and TRBJ2-2, reads EAEVAQSPRYKITEKSQAVAFWCDPISGHATLYWYRQILGQGPELLVQFQDESVVDDSQLPKDRFSAERLKGVDSTLKIQPAELGDSAMYLCASSRTGPGELFFGEGSRLTVL.

J is TRBJ2-6 and V is TRBV13, with 7 bases lining up with TRBD1. The germline gives CDR1 PRHDT, CDR2 FYEKMQ (reference sequence). There are 16 residues in the CDR3. Unmatched junction bases numbered 4, after V lost 5 bases and J lost 0 bases. The CDR3 DNA reads as TGTGCCAGCAGCCCTCGGACAGGCTCTGGGGCCAACGTCCTGACTTTC. This translates into CASSPRTGSGANVLTF.